These 3 T cell receptor beta chains originate from one sample sequenced in a study of blood T cells in healthy people across ages. The second PCR ran 7 to 11 cycles with a sample-barcoded 5' primer and J-beta primers. A single record per CDR3 protein comes from TCRdb applying MiXCR to the 5' RACE reads. The sample lists approximately 800,000 distinct CDR3 sequences; around 36% were seen once. Sequencing was done on a sample of blood. The receptors here all came from a man aged 18 to 29 in good health.

The chain couples TRBV3-1 to TRBJ1-5, with TRBD1 matching 8 bases. Germline V gene lookup returns CDR1 LGHDT and CDR2 YNNKEL (reference sequence). The CDR3 totals 14 residues. The V segment lost 4 bases and the J segment 8 bases; nucleotides outside the gene matches: 7. The CDR3 region is CASSPRQGTEPQHF. In DNA, the CDR3 is TGTGCCAGCAGCCCCCGACAGGGGACGGAGCCCCAGCATTTT.

The V and J genes are TRBV29-1 and TRBJ2-1; no clear D. The CDR3 is 10 residues long. Trimming took off 6 bases at V and 8 bases at J, with 8 bases between the two ends. CDR1 SQVTM and CDR2 ANQGSEA come from the germline V gene. The chain's CDR3 is CSVYPDEQFF. CDR3 bases: TGCAGCGTGTATCCAGATGAGCAGTTCTTC.

J is TRBJ2-4 and V is TRBV7-9, with TRBD1 matching 7 bases. Near its end, the DNA agrees better with TRBJ2-7, so the J call may be wrong. This CDR3 comprises 12 residues. CDR1 is SEHNR, CDR2 FQNEAQ, per germline (reference sequence). The CDR3 sequence is CAITTGSYEQYF. The DNA for the CDR3 is TGTGCCATCACGACAGGGAGCTACGAGCAGTACTTC.